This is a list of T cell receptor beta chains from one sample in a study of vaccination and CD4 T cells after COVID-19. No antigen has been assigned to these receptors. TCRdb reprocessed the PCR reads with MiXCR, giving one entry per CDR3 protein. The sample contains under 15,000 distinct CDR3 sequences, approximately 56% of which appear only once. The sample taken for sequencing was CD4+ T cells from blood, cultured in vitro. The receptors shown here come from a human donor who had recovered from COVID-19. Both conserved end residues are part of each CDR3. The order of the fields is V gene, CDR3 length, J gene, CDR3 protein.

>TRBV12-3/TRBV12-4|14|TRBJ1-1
CASTPGTGGTEAFF
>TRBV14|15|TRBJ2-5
CASSQGSAGGETQYF
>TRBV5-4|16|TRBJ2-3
CASSSSLAGGTDTQYF
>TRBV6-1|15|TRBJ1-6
CASSPLFSYNSPLHF
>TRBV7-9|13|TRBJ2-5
CASVLAGGETQYF
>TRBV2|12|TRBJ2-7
CASRLAGEEQYF
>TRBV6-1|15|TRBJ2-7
CASRAGQGFSYEQYF
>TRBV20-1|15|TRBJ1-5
CSAREGTGGYQPQHF
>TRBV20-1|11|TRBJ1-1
CSAAGGDEAFF
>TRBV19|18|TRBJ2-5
CASSMRTSGTLYQETQYF
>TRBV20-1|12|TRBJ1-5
CSARDSNQPQHF
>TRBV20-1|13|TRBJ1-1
CSARGAGNTEAFF
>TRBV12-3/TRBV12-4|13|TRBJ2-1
CASRETWADEQFF
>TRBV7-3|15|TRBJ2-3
CASSRSGQGTDTQYF
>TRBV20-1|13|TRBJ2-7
CSTLGDSSYEQYF
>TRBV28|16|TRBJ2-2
CASSPRVPLWTGELFF
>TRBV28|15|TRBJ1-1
CASSLSHRGKAEAFF
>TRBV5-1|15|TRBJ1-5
CASSIGGGEGQPQHF
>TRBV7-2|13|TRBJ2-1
CASSLGQMREQFF
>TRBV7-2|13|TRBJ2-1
CASSPNQGQGQFF
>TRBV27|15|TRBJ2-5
CASSPRTGKQETQYF
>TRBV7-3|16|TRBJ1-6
CASSLTGGKANSPLHF
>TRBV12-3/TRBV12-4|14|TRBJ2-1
CASSSSLYYNEQFF
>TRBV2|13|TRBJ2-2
CASSTGATGELFF
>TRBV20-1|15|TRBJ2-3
CSARLAEGGSDTQYF
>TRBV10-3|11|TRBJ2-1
CAISEFNEQFF
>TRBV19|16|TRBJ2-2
CASSPRGPTNTGELFF
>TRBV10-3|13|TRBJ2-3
CAISESSGGTQYF
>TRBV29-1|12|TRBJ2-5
CSVTGTGETQYF
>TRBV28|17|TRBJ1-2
CASSQLRKVGALYGYTF
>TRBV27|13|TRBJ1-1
CASSLNRNTEAFF
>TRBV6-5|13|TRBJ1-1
CASSYSFPTEAFF
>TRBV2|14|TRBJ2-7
CASSWDRAAYEQYF
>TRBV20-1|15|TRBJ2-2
CSARPGLGVPGELFF
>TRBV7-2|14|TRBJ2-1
CASSSGLAGGNKFF
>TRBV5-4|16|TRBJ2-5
CASSPGGGLPQETQYF